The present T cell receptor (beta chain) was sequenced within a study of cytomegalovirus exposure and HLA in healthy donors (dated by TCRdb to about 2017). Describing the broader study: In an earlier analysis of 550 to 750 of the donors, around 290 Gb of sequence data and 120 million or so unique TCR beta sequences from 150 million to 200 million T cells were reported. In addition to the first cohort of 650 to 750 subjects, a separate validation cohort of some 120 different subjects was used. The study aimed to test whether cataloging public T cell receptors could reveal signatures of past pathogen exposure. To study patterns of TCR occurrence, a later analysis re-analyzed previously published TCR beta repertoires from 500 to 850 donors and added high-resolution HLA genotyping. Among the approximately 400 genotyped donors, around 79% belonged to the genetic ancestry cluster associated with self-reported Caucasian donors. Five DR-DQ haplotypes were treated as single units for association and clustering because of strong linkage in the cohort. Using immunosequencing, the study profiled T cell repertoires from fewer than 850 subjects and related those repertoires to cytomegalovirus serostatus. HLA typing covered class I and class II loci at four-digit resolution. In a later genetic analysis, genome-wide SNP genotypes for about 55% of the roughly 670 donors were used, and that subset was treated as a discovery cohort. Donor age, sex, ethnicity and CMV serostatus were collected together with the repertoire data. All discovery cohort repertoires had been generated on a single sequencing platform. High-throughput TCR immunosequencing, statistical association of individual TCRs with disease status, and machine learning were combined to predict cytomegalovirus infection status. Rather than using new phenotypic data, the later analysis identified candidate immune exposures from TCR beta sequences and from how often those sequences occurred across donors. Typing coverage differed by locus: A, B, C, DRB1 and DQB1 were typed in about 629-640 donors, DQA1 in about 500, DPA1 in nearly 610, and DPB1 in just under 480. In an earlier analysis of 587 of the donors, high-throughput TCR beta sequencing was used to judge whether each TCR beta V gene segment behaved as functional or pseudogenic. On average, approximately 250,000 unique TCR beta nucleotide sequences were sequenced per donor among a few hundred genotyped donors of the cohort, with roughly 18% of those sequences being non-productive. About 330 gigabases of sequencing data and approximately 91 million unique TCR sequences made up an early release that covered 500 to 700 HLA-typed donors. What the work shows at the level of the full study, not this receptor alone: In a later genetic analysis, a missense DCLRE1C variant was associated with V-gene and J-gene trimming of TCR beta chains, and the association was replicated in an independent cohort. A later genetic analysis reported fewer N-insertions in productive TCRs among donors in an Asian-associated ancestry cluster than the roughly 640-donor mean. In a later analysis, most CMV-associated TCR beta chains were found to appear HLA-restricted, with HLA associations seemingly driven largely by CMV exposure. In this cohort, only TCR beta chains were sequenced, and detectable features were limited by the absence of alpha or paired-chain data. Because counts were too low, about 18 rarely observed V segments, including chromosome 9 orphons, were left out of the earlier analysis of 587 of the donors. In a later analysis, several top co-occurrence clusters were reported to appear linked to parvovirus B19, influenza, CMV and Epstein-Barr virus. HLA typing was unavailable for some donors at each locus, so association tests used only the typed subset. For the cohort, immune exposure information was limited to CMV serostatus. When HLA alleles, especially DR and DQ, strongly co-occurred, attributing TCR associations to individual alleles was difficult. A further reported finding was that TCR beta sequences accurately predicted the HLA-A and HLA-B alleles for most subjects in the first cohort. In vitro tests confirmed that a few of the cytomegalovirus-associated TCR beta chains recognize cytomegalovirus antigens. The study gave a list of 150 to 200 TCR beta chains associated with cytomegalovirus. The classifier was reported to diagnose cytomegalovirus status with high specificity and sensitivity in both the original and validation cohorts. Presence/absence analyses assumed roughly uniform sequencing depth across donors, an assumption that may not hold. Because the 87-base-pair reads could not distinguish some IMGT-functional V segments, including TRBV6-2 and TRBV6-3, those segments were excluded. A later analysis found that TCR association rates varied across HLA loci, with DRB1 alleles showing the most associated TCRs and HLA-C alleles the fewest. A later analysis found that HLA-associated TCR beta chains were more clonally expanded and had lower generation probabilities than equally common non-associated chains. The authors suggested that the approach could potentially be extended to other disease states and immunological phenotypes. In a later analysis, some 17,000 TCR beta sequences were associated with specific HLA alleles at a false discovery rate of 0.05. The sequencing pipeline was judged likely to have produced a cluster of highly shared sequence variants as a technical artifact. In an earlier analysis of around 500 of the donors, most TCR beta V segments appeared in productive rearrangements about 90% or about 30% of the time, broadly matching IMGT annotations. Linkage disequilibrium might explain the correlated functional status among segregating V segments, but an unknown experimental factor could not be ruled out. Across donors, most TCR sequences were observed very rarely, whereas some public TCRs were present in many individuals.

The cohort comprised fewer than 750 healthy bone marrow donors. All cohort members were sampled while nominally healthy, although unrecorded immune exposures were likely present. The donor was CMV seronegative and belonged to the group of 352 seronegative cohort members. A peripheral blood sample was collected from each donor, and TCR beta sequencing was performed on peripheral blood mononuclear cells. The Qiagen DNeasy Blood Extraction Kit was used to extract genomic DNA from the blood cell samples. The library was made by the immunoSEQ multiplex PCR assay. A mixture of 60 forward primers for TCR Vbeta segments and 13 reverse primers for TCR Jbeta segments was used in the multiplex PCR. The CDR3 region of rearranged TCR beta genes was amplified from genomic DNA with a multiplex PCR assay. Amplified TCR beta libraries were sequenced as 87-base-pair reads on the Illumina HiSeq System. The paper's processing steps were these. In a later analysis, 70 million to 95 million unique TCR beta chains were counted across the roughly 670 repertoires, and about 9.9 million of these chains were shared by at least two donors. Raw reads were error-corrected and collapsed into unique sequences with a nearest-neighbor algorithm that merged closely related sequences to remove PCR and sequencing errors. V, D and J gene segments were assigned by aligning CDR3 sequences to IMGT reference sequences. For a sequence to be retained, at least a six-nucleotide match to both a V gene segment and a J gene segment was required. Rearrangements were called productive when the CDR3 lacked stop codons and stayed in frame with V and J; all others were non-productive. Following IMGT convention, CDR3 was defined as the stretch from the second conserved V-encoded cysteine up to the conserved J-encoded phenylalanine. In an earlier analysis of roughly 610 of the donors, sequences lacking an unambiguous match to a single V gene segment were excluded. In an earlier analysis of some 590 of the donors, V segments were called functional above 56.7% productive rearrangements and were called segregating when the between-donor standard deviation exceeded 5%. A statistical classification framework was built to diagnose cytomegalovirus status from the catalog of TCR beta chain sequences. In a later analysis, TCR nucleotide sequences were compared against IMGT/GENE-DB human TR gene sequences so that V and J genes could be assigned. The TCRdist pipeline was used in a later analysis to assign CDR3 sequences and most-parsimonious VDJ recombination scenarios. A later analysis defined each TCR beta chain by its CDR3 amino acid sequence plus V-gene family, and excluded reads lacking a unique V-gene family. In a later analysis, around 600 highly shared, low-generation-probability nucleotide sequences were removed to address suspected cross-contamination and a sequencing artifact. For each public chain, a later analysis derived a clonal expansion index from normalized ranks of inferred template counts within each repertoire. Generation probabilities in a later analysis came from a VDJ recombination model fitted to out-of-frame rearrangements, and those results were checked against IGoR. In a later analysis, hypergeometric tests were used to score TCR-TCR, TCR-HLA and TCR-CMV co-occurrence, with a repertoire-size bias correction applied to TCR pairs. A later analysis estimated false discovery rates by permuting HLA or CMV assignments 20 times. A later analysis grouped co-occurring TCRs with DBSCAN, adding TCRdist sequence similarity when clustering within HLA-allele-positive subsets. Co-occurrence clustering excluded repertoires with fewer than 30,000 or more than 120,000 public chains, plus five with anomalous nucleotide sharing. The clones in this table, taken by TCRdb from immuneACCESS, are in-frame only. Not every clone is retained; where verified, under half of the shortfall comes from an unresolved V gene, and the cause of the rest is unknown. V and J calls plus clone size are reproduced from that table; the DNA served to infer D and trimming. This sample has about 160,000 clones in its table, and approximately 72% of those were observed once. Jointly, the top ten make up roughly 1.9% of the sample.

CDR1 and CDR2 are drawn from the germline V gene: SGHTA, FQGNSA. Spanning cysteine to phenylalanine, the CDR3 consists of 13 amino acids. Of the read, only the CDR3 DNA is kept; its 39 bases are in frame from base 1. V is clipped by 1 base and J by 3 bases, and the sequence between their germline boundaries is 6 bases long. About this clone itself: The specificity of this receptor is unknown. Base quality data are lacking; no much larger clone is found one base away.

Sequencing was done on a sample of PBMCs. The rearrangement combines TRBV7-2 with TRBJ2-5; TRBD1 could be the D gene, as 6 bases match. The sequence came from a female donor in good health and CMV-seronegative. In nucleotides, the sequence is TGTGCCAGCAGCTTAGACAGGGAAGAGACCCAGTACTTC. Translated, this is CASSLDREETQYF.